This T cell receptor (beta chain) was identified in a study of T cell changes during pregnancy in multiple sclerosis. Trimming cost V 9 bases and J 12 bases, with 20 bases left between them. Per the germline V gene, CDR1 is MDHEN and CDR2 is SYDVKM. There are 13 residues in the CDR3. The assay was immunoSEQ multiplex PCR, and TCRdb's table has in-frame clones only and misses some. The repertoire holds about 33,000 clones, with about 89% as singletons. This TCR derives from a female donor in good health, enrolled as a control in a pregnancy study. The material was CD4+ T cells from peripheral blood mononuclear cells, obtained in the third trimester of pregnancy. The V call is TRBV28, the J call TRBJ1-4; D remains ambiguous. CDR3 in DNA: TGTGCCAGTAGGGCAGACGGGGTCAAGGAACTGTTTTTT. It yields the protein CASRADGVKELFF. The whole variable domain, remainder taken from reference TRBV28 and TRBJ1-4, is DVKVTQSSRYLVKRTGEKVFLECVQDMDHENMFWYRQDPGLGLRLIYFSYDVKMKEKGDIPEGYSVSREKKERFSLILESASTNQTSMYLCASRADGVKELFFGSGTQLSVL.